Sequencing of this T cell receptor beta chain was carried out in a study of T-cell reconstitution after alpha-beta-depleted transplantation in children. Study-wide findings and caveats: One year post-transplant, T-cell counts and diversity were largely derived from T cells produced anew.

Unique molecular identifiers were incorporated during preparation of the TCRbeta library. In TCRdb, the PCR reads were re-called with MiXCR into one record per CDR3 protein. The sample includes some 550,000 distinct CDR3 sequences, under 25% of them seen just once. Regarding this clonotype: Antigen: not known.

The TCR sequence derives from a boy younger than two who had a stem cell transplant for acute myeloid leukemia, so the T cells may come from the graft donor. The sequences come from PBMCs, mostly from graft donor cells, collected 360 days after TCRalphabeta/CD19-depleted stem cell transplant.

In nucleotides, the CDR3 is TGTGCCACTGGGACTAGCGGGGGACCAGATACGCAGTATTTT. Translating gives CATGTSGGPDTQYF. The gene calls are TRBV15 and TRBJ2-3; 14 bases map to TRBD2. Germline lookup yields CDR1 LNHNV and CDR2 YYDKDF (reference sequence). Germline trimming cut 9 bases from V and 4 bases from J; bases unmatched to any gene: 3. The CDR3 contains 14 residues.